This T cell receptor (beta chain) was recovered during a study of Graves' ophthalmopathy and Graves' hyperthyroidism. Trimming took off 1 base at V and 4 bases at J, with 10 bases between the two ends. Per germline, CDR1 SGHVS and CDR2 FNYEAQ. The CDR3 is 14 residues long. As for this clonotype: The antigen is unknown. This may be a read error: a much more frequent sequence differs by one nucleotide.

Study-wide results and limits: Blood also carried most expanded thyroid clonotypes exceeding 0.001 frequency. From stable hyperthyroidism, ophthalmopathy was separated by a 13-signature model with 85% to 90% sensitivity and around 80% specificity.

CDR3 regions of TCR beta were amplified from RNA transcripts. Investigators did first-round RT-PCR with HTBI primers, then second-round multiplex PCR. TCRdb used MiXCR to reprocess the multiplex PCR reads, holding one entry per CDR3 protein. The sample shows around 520,000 distinct CDR3 sequences, under 45% of them seen only once. The receptor was derived from an adult man with Graves' hyperthyroidism. Sequences were obtained from peripheral blood or thyroid tissue (not recorded which). The chain joins TRBV7-6 to TRBJ2-5, with D uncertain. This CDR3 is CASSLDPGPETQYF. CDR3 bases: TGTGCCAGCAGCTTAGATCCCGGTCCAGAGACCCAGTACTTC.